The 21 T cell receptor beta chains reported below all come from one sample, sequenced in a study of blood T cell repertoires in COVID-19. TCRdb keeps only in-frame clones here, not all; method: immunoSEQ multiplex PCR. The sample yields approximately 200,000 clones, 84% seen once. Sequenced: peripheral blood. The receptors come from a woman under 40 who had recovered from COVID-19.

CDR3 in amino acids: CASSLVFSGMGGDTQYF. In DNA form, the CDR3 reads TGTGCCAGCAGCTTAGTGTTTTCGGGAATGGGCGGAGATACGCAGTATTTT. V and J are TRBV7-6 and TRBJ2-3; weak D call: TRBD2 (5 bases). Trimming took 1 base from V and 5 from J, leaving 19 bases between them. This CDR3 is built from 17 residues. In germline, CDR1 is SGHVS, CDR2 FNYEAQ.

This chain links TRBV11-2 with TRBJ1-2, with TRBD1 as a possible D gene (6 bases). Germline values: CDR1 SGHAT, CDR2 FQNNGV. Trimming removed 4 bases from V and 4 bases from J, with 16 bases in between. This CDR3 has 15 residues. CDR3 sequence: CASSSKTGRFYGYTF. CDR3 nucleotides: TGTGCCAGCAGCTCAAAGACAGGACGGTTCTATGGCTACACCTTC. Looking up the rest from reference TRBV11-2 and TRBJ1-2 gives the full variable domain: EAGVAQSPRYKIIEKRQSVAFWCNPISGHATLYWYQQILGQGPKLLIQFQNNGVVDDSQLPKDRFSAERLKGVDSTLKIQPAKLEDSAVYLCASSSKTGRFYGYTFGSGTRLTVV.

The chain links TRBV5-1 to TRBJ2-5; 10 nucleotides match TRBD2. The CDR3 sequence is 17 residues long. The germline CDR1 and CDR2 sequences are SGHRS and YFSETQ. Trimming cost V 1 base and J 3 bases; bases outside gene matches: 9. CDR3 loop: CASSLWSGRAMEETQYF. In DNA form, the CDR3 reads TGCGCCAGCAGCTTGTGGAGCGGGAGGGCCATGGAAGAGACCCAGTACTTC.

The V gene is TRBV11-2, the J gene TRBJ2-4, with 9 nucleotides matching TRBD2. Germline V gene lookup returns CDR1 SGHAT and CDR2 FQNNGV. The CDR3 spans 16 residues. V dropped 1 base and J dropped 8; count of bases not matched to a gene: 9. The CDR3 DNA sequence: TGTGCCAGCAGCTTAGCGCCTAGCGGGAACCGAGACATTCAGTACTTC. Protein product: CASSLAPSGNRDIQYF.

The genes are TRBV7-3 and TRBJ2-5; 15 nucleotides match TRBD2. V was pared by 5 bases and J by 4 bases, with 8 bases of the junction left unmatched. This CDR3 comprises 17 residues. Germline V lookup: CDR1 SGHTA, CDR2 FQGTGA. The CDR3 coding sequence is TGTGCCAGCAGCGTCGGACTAGCGGGAGGGCCCGGAGAGACCCAGTACTTC. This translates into CASSVGLAGGPGETQYF.

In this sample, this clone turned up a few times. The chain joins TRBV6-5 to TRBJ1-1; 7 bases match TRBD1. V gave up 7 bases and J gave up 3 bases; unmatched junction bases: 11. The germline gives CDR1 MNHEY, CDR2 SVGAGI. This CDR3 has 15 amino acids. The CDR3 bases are TGTGCCAGCACCCTTTTGGGGCAGGGGGACACTGAAGCTTTCTTT. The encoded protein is CASTLLGQGDTEAFF.

The chain's CDR3 is CASSFLGTGEQYF. In DNA, the CDR3 is TGTGCCAGCAGCTTCCTTGGGACTGGCGAGCAGTACTTC. The V and J genes are TRBV7-9 and TRBJ2-7; maybe TRBD2 (6 bases). The CDR3 covers 13 residues. V was clipped by 3 bases and J by 6 bases, with 12 bases between them. Germline-derived CDR1 and CDR2 are SEHNR and FQNEAQ (reference sequence).

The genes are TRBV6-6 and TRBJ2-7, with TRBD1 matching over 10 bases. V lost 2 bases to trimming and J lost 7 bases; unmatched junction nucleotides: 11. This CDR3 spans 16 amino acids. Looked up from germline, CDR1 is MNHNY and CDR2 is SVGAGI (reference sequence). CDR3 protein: CASSYGRDRGAVEQYF. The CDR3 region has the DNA TGTGCCAGCAGTTACGGGAGGGACAGGGGAGCAGTGGAGCAGTACTTC.

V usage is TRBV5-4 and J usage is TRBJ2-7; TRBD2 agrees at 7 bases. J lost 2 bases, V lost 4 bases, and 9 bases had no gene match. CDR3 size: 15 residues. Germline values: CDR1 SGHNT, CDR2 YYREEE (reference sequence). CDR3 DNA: TGTGCCAGCAGCACGCTAGCGGAGTCCGCCTACGAGCAGTACTTC. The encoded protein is CASSTLAESAYEQYF.

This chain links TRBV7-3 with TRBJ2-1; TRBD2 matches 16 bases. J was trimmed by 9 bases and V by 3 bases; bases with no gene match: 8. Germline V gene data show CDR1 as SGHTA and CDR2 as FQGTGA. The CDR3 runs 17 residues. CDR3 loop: CASSFVGTSGRVGEQFF. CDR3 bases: TGTGCCAGCAGCTTCGTCGGGACTAGCGGGAGGGTTGGTGAGCAGTTCTTC.

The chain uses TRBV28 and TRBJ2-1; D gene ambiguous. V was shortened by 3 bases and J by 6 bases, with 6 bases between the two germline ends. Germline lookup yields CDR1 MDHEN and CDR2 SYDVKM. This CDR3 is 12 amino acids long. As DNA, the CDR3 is TGTGCCAGCAGTTTTGGCATCAATGAGCAGTTCTTC. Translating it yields CASSFGINEQFF.

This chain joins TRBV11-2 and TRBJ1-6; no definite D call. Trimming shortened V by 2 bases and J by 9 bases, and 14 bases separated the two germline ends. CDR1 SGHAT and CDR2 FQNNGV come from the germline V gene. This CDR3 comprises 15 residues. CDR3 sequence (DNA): TGTGCCAGCAGCTTAAGATCGGGGATCGGTTCACCCCTCCACTTT. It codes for CASSLRSGIGSPLHF.

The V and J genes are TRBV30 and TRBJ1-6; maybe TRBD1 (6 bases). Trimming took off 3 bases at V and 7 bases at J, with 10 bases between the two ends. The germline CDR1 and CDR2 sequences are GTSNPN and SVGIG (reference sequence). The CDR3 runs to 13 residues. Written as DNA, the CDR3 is TGTGCCTGGAGAGGAACAGGGAATTCACCCCTCCACTTT. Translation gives CAWRGTGNSPLHF.

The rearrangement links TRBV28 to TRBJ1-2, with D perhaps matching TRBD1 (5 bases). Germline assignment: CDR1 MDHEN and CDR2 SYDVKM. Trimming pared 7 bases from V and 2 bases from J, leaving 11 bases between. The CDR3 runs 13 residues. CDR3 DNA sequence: TGTGCCAGCATTCGCCCAGGGAACTATGGCTACACCTTC. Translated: CASIRPGNYGYTF.

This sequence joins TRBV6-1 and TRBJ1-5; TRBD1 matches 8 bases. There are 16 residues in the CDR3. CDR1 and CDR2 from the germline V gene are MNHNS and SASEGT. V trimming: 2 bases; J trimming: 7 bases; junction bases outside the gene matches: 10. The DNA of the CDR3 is TGTGCCAGCAGTGAAAGGAGTCAGGGGGCAGGCCAGCCCCAGCATTTT. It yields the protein CASSERSQGAGQPQHF.

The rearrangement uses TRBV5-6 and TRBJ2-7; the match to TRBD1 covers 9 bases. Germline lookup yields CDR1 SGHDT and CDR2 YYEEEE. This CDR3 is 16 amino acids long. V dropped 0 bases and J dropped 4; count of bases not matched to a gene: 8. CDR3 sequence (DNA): TGTGCCAGCAGCTTGGCCGGAGGACAGGGGTGGTACGAGCAGTACTTC. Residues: CASSLAGGQGWYEQYF.

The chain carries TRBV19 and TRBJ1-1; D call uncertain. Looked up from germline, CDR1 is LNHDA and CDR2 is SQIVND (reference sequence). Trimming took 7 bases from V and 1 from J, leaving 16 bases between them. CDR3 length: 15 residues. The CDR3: CASKVSNWANTEAFF. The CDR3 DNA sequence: TGTGCCAGTAAGGTTTCGAATTGGGCGAACACTGAAGCTTTCTTT.

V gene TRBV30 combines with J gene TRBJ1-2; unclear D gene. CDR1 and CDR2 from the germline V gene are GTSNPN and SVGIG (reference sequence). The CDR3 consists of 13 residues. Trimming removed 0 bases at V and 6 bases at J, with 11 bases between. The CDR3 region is CAWSVGGGHGYTF. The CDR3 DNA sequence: TGTGCCTGGAGTGTAGGAGGAGGCCATGGCTACACCTTC.

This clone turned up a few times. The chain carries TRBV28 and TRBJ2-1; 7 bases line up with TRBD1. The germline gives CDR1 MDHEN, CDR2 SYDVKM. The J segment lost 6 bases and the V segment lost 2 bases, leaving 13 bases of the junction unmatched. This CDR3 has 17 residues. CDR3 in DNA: TGTGCCAGCAGTTTACCGTACAGGGGACACTTCACCAATGAGCAGTTCTTC. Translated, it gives CASSLPYRGHFTNEQFF.

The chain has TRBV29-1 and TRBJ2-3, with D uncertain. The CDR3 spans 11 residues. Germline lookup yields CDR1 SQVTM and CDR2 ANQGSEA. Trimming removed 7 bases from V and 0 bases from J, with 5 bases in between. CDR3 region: CSGESTDTQYF. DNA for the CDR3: TGCAGCGGAGAGAGCACAGATACGCAGTATTTT.

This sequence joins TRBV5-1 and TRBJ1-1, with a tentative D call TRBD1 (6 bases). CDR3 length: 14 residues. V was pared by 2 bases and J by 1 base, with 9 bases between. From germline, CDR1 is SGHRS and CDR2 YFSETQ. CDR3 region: CASSLLQGNTEAFF. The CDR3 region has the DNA TGCGCCAGCAGCTTACTACAGGGGAACACTGAAGCTTTCTTT. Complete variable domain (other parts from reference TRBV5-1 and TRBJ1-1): KAGVTQTPRYLIKTRGQQVTLSCSPISGHRSVSWYQQTPGQGLQFLFEYFSETQRNKGNFPGRFSGRQFSNSRSEMNVSTLELGDSALYLCASSLLQGNTEAFFGQGTRLTVV.